This entry is about one T cell receptor beta chain. Its antigen is still unknown. The data are from a study of Ad26.COV2.S vaccination and SARS-CoV-2 variants. Study-wide findings and caveats: Researchers cautioned that TCR breadth and depth analyses may have underestimated total T cell responses. Those who received the vaccine showed greater spike-specific TCR breadth than those given placebo.

Repertoires were generated with immunoSEQ multiplex PCR, while TCRdb's copy carries only in-frame clones and drops some. The data hold about 97,000 clones, with around 81% observed a single time. This TCR was recovered from a human donor who had recovered from COVID-19. The input for sequencing was peripheral blood, taken after recovery from COVID-19.

The DNA for the CDR3 is TGTGCCAGCAGCGCGGTCTCCACAGATACGCAGTATTTT. Translation gives CASSAVSTDTQYF. The chain uses TRBV7-9 and TRBJ2-3; D unresolved. With 5 bases removed from V and 2 bases from J, the gap between germline ends came to 8 bases. This CDR3 contains 13 residues. Germline V gives CDR1 SEHNR, CDR2 FQNEAQ (reference sequence).